The present T cell receptor beta chain was sequenced within a study of blood T cell repertoires in COVID-19. Study at large: From T cells, B-cell-depleted T cells, or PBMCs came the material, which was cDNA or gDNA.

The CDR3 is 16 amino acids. The junction had 14 bases not matched to a gene; V was cut back by 0 bases and J by 10 bases. Germline V gene data show CDR1 as MNHEY and CDR2 as SVGAGI. In the study's own analysis: Reference gene primer amplification yielded estimated nucleated cell counts. TCRdb's table, derived via immunoSEQ multiplex PCR, lists solely in-frame clones and lacks some. For V, J and clone size, that table is used; D and trimming come from the DNA. The repertoire includes around 80,000 clones, over 75% of them detected once, and less than 15% sits in the top ten. The J gene is TRBJ2-5, the V gene TRBV6-5, with 7 bases lining up with TRBD1. The origin of this receptor is a man at least 80 years old with acute or convalescent COVID-19. The material sequenced was peripheral blood. CDR3 DNA: TGTGCCAGCAGTTACTCGGGGACAGTACCTCAAGGGGACCAGTACTTC. It yields the protein CASSYSGTVPQGDQYF.